The table lists the clone carrying this TCR beta chain with a few counts. The target antigen is unknown. The data were taken from a study of T-cell memory formation after mild COVID-19. General study results and limits: Memory from before infection featured some responding clones, which suggests cross-reactive memory joined. CD4/CD8 balance characterized clones contracting day 15 to 85, and CD4+ skew characterized later expanders. Contracting clones localized mainly to CM and EM when CD4+ and mainly to EMRA when CD8+. Among clones peaking at day 37 in the second wave, SARS-CoV-2 specificity remained unconfirmed.

The CDR3 covers 15 residues. Trimming cost V 1 base and J 2 bases, with 11 bases left between them. Germline V CDR1 and CDR2: KGHSH, LQKENI. TCRdb reprocessed the 5' RACE reads via MiXCR and lists one record per CDR3 protein. This table holds about 110,000 distinct CDR3 sequences, 18% found once. This TCR was recovered from a man aged 18 to 29 who had mild COVID-19 (a few samples of this study predate the infection). Cell type and time point are not known. The sample comprised PBMCs or a T cell subset sorted from them (not recorded which). J is TRBJ1-1 and V is TRBV18, with D perhaps matching TRBD1 (6 bases). CDR3 sequence reads: CASSPQPGENTEAFF. CDR3 bases: TGTGCCAGCTCACCACAGCCAGGGGAAAACACTGAAGCTTTCTTT.